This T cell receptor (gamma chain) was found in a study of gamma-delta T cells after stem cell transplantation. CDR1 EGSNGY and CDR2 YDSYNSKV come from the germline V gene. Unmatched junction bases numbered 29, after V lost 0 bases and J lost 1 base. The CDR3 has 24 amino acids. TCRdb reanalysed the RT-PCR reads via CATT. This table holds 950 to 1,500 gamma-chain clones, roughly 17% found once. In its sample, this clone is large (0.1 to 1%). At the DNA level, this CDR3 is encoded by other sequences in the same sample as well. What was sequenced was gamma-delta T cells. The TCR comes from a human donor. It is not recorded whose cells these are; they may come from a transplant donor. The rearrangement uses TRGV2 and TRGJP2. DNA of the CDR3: TGTGCCACCTGGGACGGGCCCACTCCCCGATCCCGCCCCCATATATGTAGTAGTGATTGGATCAAGACGTTT. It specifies CATWDGPTPRSRPHICSSDWIKTF.